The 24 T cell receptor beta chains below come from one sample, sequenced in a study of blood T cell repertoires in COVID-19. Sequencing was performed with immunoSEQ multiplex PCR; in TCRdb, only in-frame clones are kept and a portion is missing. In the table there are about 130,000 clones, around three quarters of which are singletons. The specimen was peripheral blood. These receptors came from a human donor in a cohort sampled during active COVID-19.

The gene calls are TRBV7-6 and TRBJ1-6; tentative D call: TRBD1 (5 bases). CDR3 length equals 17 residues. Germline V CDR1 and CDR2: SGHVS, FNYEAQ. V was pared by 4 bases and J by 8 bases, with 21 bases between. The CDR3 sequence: CASSSRRGGANDSPLHF. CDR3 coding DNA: TGTGCCAGCAGCTCCAGAAGGGGCGGGGCCAATGATTCACCCCTCCACTTT. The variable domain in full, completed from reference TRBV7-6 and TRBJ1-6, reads GAGVSQSPRYKVTKRGQDVALRCDPISGHVSLYWYRQALGQGPEFLTYFNYEAQQDKSGLPNDRFSAERPEGSISTLTIQRTEQRDSAMYRCASSSRRGGANDSPLHFGNGTRLTVT.

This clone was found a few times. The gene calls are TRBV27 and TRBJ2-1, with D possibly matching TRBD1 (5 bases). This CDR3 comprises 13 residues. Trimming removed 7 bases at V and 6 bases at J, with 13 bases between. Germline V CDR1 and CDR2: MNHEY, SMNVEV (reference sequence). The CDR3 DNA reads TGTGCCAGCACTGTCGGTAGGGGCAATGAGCAGTTCTTC. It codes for CASTVGRGNEQFF.

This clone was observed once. This chain's CDR3 is CASIGDRGNEKLFF. In DNA, the CDR3 is TGTGCCAGCATTGGGGACAGGGGAAATGAAAAACTGTTTTTT. The chain has TRBV2 and TRBJ1-4; 10 nucleotides match TRBD1. With 7 bases clipped from V and 5 bases from J, the junction kept 4 bases outside the gene matches. The CDR3 length is 14 residues. Germline loops: CDR1 SNHLY, CDR2 FYNNEI.

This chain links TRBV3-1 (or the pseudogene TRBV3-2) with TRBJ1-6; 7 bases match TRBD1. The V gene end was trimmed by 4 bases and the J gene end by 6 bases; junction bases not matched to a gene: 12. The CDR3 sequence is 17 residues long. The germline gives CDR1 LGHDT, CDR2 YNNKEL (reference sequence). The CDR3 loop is CASSRNPVGQANSPLHF. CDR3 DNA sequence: TGTGCCAGCAGCCGTAACCCAGTCGGACAGGCTAATTCACCCCTCCACTTT.

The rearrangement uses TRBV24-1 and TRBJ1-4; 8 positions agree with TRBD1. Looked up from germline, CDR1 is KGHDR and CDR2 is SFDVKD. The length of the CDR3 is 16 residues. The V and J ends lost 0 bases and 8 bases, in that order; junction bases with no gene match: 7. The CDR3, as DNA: TGTGCCACCAGTGATTTGCTGGGGACAGGACGAGAAAAACTGTTTTTT. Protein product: CATSDLLGTGREKLFF.

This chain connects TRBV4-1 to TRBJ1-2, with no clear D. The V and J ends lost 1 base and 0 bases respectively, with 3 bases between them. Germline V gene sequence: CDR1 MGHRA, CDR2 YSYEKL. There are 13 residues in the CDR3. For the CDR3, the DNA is TGCGCCAGCAGCCAAGCAACTAACTATGGCTACACCTTC. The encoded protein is CASSQATNYGYTF.

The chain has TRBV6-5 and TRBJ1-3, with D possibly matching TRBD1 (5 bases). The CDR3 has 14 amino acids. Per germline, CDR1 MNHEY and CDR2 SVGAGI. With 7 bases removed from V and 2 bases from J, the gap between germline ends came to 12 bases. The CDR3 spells CASKPQGTGNTIYF. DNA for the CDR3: TGTGCCAGCAAGCCCCAGGGTACTGGAAACACCATATATTTT.

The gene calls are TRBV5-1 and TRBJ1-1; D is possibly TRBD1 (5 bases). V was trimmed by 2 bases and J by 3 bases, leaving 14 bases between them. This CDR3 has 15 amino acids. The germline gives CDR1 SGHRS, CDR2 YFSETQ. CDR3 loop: CASSFGRGGYTEAFF. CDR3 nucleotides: TGCGCCAGCAGCTTCGGGAGGGGAGGGTACACTGAAGCTTTCTTT.

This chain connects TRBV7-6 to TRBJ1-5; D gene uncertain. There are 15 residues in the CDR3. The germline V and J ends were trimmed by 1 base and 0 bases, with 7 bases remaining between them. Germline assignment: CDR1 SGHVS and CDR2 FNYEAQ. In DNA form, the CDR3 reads TGTGCCAGCAGCTTAGGCCTCTATAGCAATCAGCCCCAGCATTTT. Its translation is CASSLGLYSNQPQHF.

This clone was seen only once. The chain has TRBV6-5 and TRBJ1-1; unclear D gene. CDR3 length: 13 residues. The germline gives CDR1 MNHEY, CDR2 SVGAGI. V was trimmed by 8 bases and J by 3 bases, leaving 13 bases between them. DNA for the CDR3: TGTGCCAGCGGAAAAAGTGAGGACACTGAAGCTTTCTTT. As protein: CASGKSEDTEAFF.

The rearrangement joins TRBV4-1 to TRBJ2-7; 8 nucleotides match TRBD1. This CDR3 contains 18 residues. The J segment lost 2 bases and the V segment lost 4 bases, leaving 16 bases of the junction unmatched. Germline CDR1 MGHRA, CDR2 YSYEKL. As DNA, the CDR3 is TGCGCCAGCAGCCCGTCACCGGGACAGGTCACTTTTACCTACGAGCAGTACTTC. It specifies CASSPSPGQVTFTYEQYF.

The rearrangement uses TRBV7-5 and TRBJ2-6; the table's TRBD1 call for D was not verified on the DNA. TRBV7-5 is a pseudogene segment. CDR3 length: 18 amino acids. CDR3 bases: TGTGTCAGAAGCACCCGGGACAGGCTATCCTCTGGGGCCAACGTCCTGACTTTC. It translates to CVRSTRDRLSSGANVLTF.

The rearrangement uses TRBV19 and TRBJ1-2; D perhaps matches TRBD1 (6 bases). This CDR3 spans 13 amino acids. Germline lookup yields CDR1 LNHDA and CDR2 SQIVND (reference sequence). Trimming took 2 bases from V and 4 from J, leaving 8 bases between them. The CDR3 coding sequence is TGTGCCAGTAGTATAAGGGACACCTATGGCTACACCTTC. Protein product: CASSIRDTYGYTF.

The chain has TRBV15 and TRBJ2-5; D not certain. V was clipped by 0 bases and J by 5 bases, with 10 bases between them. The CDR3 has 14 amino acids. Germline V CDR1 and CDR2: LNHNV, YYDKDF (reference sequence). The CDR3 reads CATSRDGNWETQYF. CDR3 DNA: TGTGCCACCAGCAGAGATGGCAATTGGGAGACCCAGTACTTC.

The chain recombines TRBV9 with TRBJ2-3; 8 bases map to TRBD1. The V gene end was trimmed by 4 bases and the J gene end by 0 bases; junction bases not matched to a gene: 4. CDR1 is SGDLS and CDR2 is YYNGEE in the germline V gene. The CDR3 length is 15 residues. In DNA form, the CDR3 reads TGTGCCAGCAGCCCCCGACAGGGGAGCACAGATACGCAGTATTTT. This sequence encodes CASSPRQGSTDTQYF. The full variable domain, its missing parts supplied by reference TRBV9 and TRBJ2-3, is DSGVTQTPKHLITATGQRVTLRCSPRSGDLSVYWYQQSLDQGLQFLIQYYNGEERAKGNILERFSAQQFPDLHSELNLSSLELGDSALYFCASSPRQGSTDTQYFGPGTRLTVL.

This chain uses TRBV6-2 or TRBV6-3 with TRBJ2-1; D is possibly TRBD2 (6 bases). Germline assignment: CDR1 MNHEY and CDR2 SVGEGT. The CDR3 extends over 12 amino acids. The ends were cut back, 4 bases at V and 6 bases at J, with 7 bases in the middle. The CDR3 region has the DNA TGTGCCAGCAGTTGGACTATCAATGAGCAGTTCTTC. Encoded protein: CASSWTINEQFF.

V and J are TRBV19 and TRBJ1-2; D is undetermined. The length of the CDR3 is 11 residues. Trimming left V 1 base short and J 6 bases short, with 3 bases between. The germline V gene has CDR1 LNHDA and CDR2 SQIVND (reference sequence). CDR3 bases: TGTGCCAGTAGTATAGTCGATGGCTACACCTTC. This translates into CASSIVDGYTF.

The CDR3 region is CASSIPTGEAGTQYF. CDR3 sequence (DNA): TGCGCCAGCAGCATCCCAACTGGTGAGGCTGGGACCCAGTACTTC. The genes are TRBV5-1 and TRBJ2-5; D not certain. The V gene's germline CDR1 is SGHRS and CDR2 YFSETQ. Between the trimmed V and J ends, which lost 4 bases and 7 bases, there was a span of 20 bases. There are 15 residues in the CDR3.

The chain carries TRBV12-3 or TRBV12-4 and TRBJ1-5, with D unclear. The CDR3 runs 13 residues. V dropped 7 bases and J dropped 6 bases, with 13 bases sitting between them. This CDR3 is CASKLEGGQPQHF. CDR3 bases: TGTGCCAGCAAGCTCGAGGGCGGTCAGCCCCAGCATTTT.

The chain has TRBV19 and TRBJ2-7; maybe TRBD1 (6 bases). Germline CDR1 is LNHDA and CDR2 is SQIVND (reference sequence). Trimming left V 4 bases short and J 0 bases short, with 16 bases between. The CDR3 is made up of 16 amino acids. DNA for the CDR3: TGTGCCAGTAGTAGAGTCGGCAGGGGAATCTCCTACGAGCAGTACTTC. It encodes CASSRVGRGISYEQYF.

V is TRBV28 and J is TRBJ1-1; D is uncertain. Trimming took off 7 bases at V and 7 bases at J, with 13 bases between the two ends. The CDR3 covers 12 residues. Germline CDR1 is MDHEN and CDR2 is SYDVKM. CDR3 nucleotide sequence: TGTGCCAGCAATTCGGGGTTTGGTGAAGCTTTCTTT. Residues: CASNSGFGEAFF. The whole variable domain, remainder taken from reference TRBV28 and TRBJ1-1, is DVKVTQSSRYLVKRTGEKVFLECVQDMDHENMFWYRQDPGLGLRLIYFSYDVKMKEKGDIPEGYSVSREKKERFSLILESASTNQTSMYLCASNSGFGEAFFGQGTRLTVV.

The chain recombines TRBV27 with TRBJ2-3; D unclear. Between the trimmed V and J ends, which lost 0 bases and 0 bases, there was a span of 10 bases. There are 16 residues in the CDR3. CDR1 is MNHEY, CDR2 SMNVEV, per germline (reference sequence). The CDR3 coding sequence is TGTGCCAGCAGTTTATCGAACACCATCAGCACAGATACGCAGTATTTT. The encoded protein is CASSLSNTISTDTQYF.

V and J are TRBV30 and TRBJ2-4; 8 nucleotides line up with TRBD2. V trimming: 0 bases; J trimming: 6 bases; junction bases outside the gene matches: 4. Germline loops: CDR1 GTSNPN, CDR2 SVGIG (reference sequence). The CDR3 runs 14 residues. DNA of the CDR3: TGTGCCTGGAGTGTAGGAGCGGGGGCAAACATTCAGTACTTC. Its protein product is CAWSVGAGANIQYF.

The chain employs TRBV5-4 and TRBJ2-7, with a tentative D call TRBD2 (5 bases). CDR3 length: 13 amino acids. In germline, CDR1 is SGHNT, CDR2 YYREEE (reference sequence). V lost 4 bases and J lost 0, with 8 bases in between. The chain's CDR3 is CASSPGDSYEQYF. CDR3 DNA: TGTGCCAGCAGCCCCGGGGACTCCTACGAGCAGTACTTC. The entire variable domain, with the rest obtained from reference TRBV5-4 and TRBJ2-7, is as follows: ETGVTQSPTHLIKTRGQQVTLRCSSQSGHNTVSWYQQALGQGPQFIFQYYREEENGRGNFPPRFSGLQFPNYSSELNVNALELDDSALYLCASSPGDSYEQYFGPGTRLTVT.